The source of this T cell receptor beta chain is a study of blood T cell repertoires in COVID-19. Study in general: The analysed material was cDNA or gDNA that came from T cells, B-cell-depleted T cells, or PBMCs.

Ten or more counts support this clone. At one end, the junction sequence differs from germline, possibly due to a read error. Germline values: CDR1 MRHNA, CDR2 SNTAGT. This CDR3 is 14 amino acids long. Only in-frame clones appear in the TCRdb table, and some are missing; sequencing was by immunoSEQ multiplex PCR. The table shows about 280,000 clones, with approximately 88% occurring only once. The clonotype was recovered from a man aged 18 to 29 with active or convalescent COVID-19. Sequencing was carried out using peripheral blood. The rearrangement uses TRBV6-4 and TRBJ1-1; D is possibly TRBD1 (5 bases). The CDR3, as DNA: TGTGCCAGCAGCCCCGGGGGGGTGAACGCTGAAGCTTTCTTT. It specifies CASSPGGVNAEAFF.